The rows below give T cell receptor beta chains drawn from one sample of a study of T cells expressing NK-cell markers. Using the 5' RACE reads, TCRdb records one entry per CDR3 protein without DNA. Its table lists about 8,000 distinct CDR3 sequences. The sequenced sample was blood T cells: a sorted CD56 or NKG2C T cell subset, CD4+ or CD8+ T cells, or bulk PBMC T cells (not recorded which). Receptors were obtained from a man younger than 30 in good health. Each CDR3 is given with its conserved first and last residue. Size tells how often a clone was seen (once, few, many) or the class of an expanded clone, and some rows leave it out.

v_gene	j_gene	abundance	CDR3aa
TRBV2	TRBJ2-1	medium-sized	CASSPEYNEQFF
TRBV4-2	TRBJ2-1	-	CASSQDSDINEQFF
TRBV19	TRBJ2-1	medium-sized	CASSIGSGRNNEQFF
TRBV28	TRBJ2-7	-	CASSLSPGIYYEQYF
TRBV7-9	TRBJ1-2	medium-sized	CASSFDYGYTF
TRBV20-1	TRBJ2-4	medium-sized	CSAPGLAKNIQYF
TRBV4-1	TRBJ2-2	medium-sized	CASSQDRWNTNTGELFF
TRBV20-1	TRBJ2-3	medium-sized	CSAKRERRGDTQYF
TRBV24-1	TRBJ2-2	-	CATRSDRTGELFF
TRBV20-1	TRBJ2-1	-	CSARQGDNEQFF